Below, 17 T cell receptor beta chains from the same sample are listed, as sequenced in a study of cytomegalovirus exposure and HLA in healthy donors. Amplification used 60 Vbeta primers and 13 Jbeta primers. This table comes from immunoSEQ multiplex PCR, and its TCRdb copy is limited to in-frame clones, with some not included. The sample carries some 130,000 clones, more than 70% recorded once. The sequencing sample was made of PBMCs. These receptor sequences come from a man aged 40-49 years in good health and CMV-seronegative.

The J gene is TRBJ2-5, the V gene TRBV7-8; 12 bases align to TRBD2. The CDR3 extends over 15 amino acids. Germline V gene lookup returns CDR1 SGHVS and CDR2 FQNEAQ. V trimming: 2 bases; J trimming: 9 bases; junction bases outside the gene matches: 7. CDR3 region: CASSLWASGGAAQYF. Written as DNA, the CDR3 is TGTGCCAGCAGCTTATGGGCTAGCGGGGGGGCGGCCCAGTACTTC.

The chain is built from TRBV19 and TRBJ2-7, with a tentative D call TRBD1 (5 bases). The CDR3 loop spans 13 amino acids. V dropped 5 bases and J dropped 3 bases, with 11 bases sitting between them. The germline CDR1 and CDR2 sequences are LNHDA and SQIVND (reference sequence). CDR3 DNA sequence: TGTGCCAGTAGTCCCGACAGTTACTACGAGCAGTACTTC. This translates into CASSPDSYYEQYF.

The chain links TRBV4-3 to TRBJ1-4; no reliable D call. From germline, CDR1 is LGHNA and CDR2 YSLEER. Trimming shortened V by 6 bases and J by 0 bases, and 11 bases separated the two germline ends. The CDR3 loop spans 15 amino acids. The CDR3 here is CASRPHSATNEKLFF. In DNA, the CDR3 is TGCGCCAGCAGACCGCATTCAGCAACTAATGAAAAACTGTTTTTT.

The V gene is TRBV28, the J gene TRBJ2-7; D is possibly TRBD1 (5 bases). V dropped 8 bases and J dropped 6 bases, with 14 bases sitting between them. Germline CDR1 reads MDHEN; CDR2 reads SYDVKM. The length of the CDR3 is 12 residues. The CDR3 region has the DNA TGTGCCAGCTCCAGGGTAGTGGGCGAGCAGTACTTC. Translation gives CASSRVVGEQYF.

The V call is TRBV6-1, the J call TRBJ2-3, with TRBD1 as a possible D gene (6 bases). Deletions cut 7 bases from V and 2 bases from J, with 10 bases between. The germline gives CDR1 MNHNS, CDR2 SASEGT. CDR3 length: 13 amino acids. CDR3 nucleotides: TGTGCCAGCAAAGGGACATCCACAGATACGCAGTATTTT. Protein: CASKGTSTDTQYF.

V and J are TRBV4-3 and TRBJ2-7; D is perhaps TRBD2 (5 bases). With 3 bases removed from V and 7 bases from J, the gap between germline ends came to 13 bases. Germline V CDR1 and CDR2: LGHNA, YSLEER. The CDR3 runs to 13 residues. The CDR3, as DNA: TGCGCCAGCAGCCAGACTAAAGGGTGGGAGCAGTACTTC. As protein: CASSQTKGWEQYF.

This chain links TRBV6-5 with TRBJ1-2, with D unresolved. The V end was cut by 6 bases, the J end by 8 bases, with 13 bases between. The CDR3 loop spans 12 amino acids. The germline V gene has CDR1 MNHEY and CDR2 SVGAGI. CDR3: CASSRGMGGYTF. CDR3 DNA sequence: TGTGCCAGCAGCCGCGGGATGGGAGGCTACACCTTC.

This chain uses TRBV5-1 with TRBJ1-5, with a weak D call TRBD1 (6 bases). Germline CDR1 and CDR2: SGHRS and YFSETQ. V lost 4 bases and J 4 bases, leaving 12 bases between the germline ends. The CDR3 spans 14 residues. The CDR3: CASSPGEGNQPQHF. The DNA for the CDR3 is TGCGCCAGCAGCCCAGGGGAGGGAAATCAGCCCCAGCATTTT.

This chain joins TRBV7-2 and TRBJ2-3; 7 bases are a match to TRBD1. Losses at the gene ends were 5 bases for V and 1 base for J; bases not matched to a gene: 9. From germline, CDR1 is SGHTA and CDR2 FQGNSA. CDR3 length: 16 residues. CDR3 coding DNA: TGTGCCAGCAGCGCTGACAGGGAAGTTGGCACAGATACGCAGTATTTT. This translates into CASSADREVGTDTQYF.

This sequence joins TRBV19 and TRBJ1-5; D is uncertain. This CDR3 is 14 amino acids long. The V gene's germline CDR1 is LNHDA and CDR2 SQIVND (reference sequence). V was trimmed by 4 bases and J by 2 bases, leaving 9 bases between them. The CDR3 here is CASSNVQGNQPQHF. For the CDR3, the DNA is TGTGCCAGTAGTAACGTTCAGGGCAATCAGCCCCAGCATTTT.

DNA of the CDR3: TGTGCCAGCAGTTTATCAGCCAGGGCCCAAGAGACCCAGTACTTC. It translates to CASSLSARAQETQYF. The V gene is TRBV27, the J gene TRBJ2-5; TRBD1 is a possible D gene (5 bases). Germline V gives CDR1 MNHEY, CDR2 SMNVEV (reference sequence). V lost 0 bases, J lost 1 base, and 9 bases lay in between. This CDR3 has 15 amino acids.

With respect to this clone: The CDR3 does not end in the conserved phenylalanine or tryptophan, so this is likely a read error. No DNA is shown, since the ends of the CDR3 on it are uncertain; the CDR3 is the one TCRdb lists. The rearrangement joins TRBV6-1 to TRBJ1-1. Germline V gene data show CDR1 as MNHNS and CDR2 as SASEGT. The CDR3 is made up of 12 amino acids, end residues included. The CDR3 here is CASSEAGWALEV.

The chain links TRBV19 to TRBJ2-1, with 9 bases that match TRBD1. After removal of 5 bases from V and 7 bases from J, the junction contained 6 bases not matched to a gene. The CDR3 has 14 amino acids. The germline CDR1 and CDR2 sequences are LNHDA and SQIVND (reference sequence). Here the CDR3 reads CASSPTGGRNEQFF. CDR3 DNA: TGTGCCAGTAGTCCAACAGGGGGCAGGAATGAGCAGTTCTTC.

This clone has only one observation. This chain connects TRBV5-6 to TRBJ2-7, with D possibly TRBD1 on 6 matching bases. The germline V gene has CDR1 SGHDT and CDR2 YYEEEE. The CDR3 is 14 amino acids. V shed 6 bases and J shed 4 bases, with 17 bases lying between them. DNA for the CDR3: TGTGCCAGCAACGAACAGGGAGTCGCGTACGAGCAGTACTTC. Translated: CASNEQGVAYEQYF. The full variable domain, completed using reference TRBV5-6 and TRBJ2-7, is DAGVTQSPTHLIKTRGQQVTLRCSPKSGHDTVSWYQQALGQGPQFIFQYYEEEERQRGNFPDRFSGHQFPNYSSELNVNALLLGDSALYLCASNEQGVAYEQYFGPGTRLTVT.

J is TRBJ1-2 and V is TRBV9, with D possibly TRBD1 on 5 matching bases. Germline V gene data show CDR1 as SGDLS and CDR2 as YYNGEE. The CDR3 sequence is 14 residues long. V lost 0 bases to trimming and J lost 4 bases, with 10 bases between them. CDR3 amino acids: CASSVEDQGYGYTF. CDR3 DNA: TGTGCCAGCAGCGTAGAGGATCAGGGCTATGGCTACACCTTC. The whole variable domain, filled in from reference TRBV9 and TRBJ1-2, reads DSGVTQTPKHLITATGQRVTLRCSPRSGDLSVYWYQQSLDQGLQFLIQYYNGEERAKGNILERFSAQQFPDLHSELNLSSLELGDSALYFCASSVEDQGYGYTFGSGTRLTVV.

The count of this clone is one. The chain combines TRBV19 with TRBJ1-2; the match to TRBD1 covers 7 bases. Germline CDR1 reads LNHDA; CDR2 reads SQIVND (reference sequence). The CDR3 has 15 residues. The ends lost 5 bases at V and 7 bases at J; junction bases unmatched: 13. Here the CDR3 reads CASSATGMGTLGYTF. The CDR3 DNA sequence: TGTGCCAGTAGTGCGACAGGGATGGGAACGCTTGGCTACACCTTC. The full variable domain, with the rest looked up from reference TRBV19 and TRBJ1-2, is DGGITQSPKYLFRKEGQNVTLSCEQNLNHDAMYWYRQDPGQGLRLIYYSQIVNDFQKGDIAEGYSVSREKKESFPLTVTSAQKNPTAFYLCASSATGMGTLGYTFGSGTRLTVV.

The chain couples TRBV30 to TRBJ1-6; D is perhaps TRBD1 (6 bases). The V and J ends lost 1 base and 7 bases respectively, with 8 bases between them. The CDR3 spans 13 residues. CDR1 is GTSNPN, CDR2 SVGIG, per germline (reference sequence). CDR3 protein: CAWSAGTNSPLHF. In nucleotides, the CDR3 is TGTGCCTGGAGTGCCGGGACAAATTCACCCCTCCACTTT.